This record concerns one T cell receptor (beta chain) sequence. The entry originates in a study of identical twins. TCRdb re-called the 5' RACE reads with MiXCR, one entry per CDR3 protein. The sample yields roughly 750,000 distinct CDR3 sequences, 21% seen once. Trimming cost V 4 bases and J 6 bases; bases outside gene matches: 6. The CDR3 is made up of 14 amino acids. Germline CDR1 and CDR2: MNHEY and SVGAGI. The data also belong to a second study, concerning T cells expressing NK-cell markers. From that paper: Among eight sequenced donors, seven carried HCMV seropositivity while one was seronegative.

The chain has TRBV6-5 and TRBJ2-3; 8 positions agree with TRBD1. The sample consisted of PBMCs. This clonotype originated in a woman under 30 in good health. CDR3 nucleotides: TGTGCCAGCAGTTTAGACAGGGGATCTGATACGCAGTATTTT. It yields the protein CASSLDRGSDTQYF.